The subject of this entry is one T cell receptor (beta chain). Antigen specificity is unknown. These data originate in a study of T cells in Graves' hyperthyroidism and ophthalmopathy. The source material, RNA transcripts, was used to amplify TCR beta CDR3 regions. Carried out on the TCR CDR3, a first-round RT-PCR used the HTBI primer set. Via MiXCR, TCRdb re-called the multiplex PCR reads, giving one row per CDR3 protein. The data show about 180,000 distinct CDR3 sequences, 9.4% seen once. Aged 18 to 65, the patients had hyperthyroidism that was newly diagnosed and had lasted under 2 months. V shed 0 bases and J 10 bases; nucleotides not matched to a gene: 4. CDR1 is SGDLS and CDR2 is YYNGEE in the germline V gene. CDR3 size: 15 residues. Points from the study as a whole: In the analysis, a 13 V-J model separated ophthalmopathy from stable hyperthyroidism.

The sample consisted of blood. The TCR comes from a woman aged 18 to 35 with Graves' hyperthyroidism that later progressed to Graves' ophthalmopathy. The chain couples TRBV9 to TRBJ1-6; the match to TRBD1 covers 10 bases. In DNA, the CDR3 is TGTGCCAGCAGCGTAGAGGGGGACAGGGGCTCACCCCTCCACTTT. This encodes CASSVEGDRGSPLHF.